This entry concerns a single T cell receptor (beta chain). The antigen is not known. This entry belongs to a study of CD8 T cells in acute hepatitis C reinfection. Findings and caveats of the study: Preferential TRBV04 and TRBV06 usage appeared in all groups and was not explained by the naive pool.

Indicated time point: naive CD8 control sorted from an acute-time-point sample. Sequencing used immunoSEQ multiplex PCR; TCRdb keeps in-frame clones, though not all of them. This table has approximately 41,000 clones, approximately 87% appearing once. Germline V lookup: CDR1 SEHNR, CDR2 FQNEAQ (reference sequence). With 5 bases clipped from V and 9 bases from J, the junction kept 9 bases outside the gene matches. There are 16 residues in the CDR3. The source of this sequence is a man between 25 and 39 years old with chronic hepatitis C. The sequenced material came from naive CD8+ T cells from PBMCs. The chain carries TRBV7-9 and TRBJ2-1; 14 bases align to TRBD2. The CDR3 region is CASSKPGTSGGSEQFF. In DNA, the CDR3 is TGTGCCAGCAGCAAACCCGGGACTAGCGGGGGTAGTGAGCAGTTCTTC.